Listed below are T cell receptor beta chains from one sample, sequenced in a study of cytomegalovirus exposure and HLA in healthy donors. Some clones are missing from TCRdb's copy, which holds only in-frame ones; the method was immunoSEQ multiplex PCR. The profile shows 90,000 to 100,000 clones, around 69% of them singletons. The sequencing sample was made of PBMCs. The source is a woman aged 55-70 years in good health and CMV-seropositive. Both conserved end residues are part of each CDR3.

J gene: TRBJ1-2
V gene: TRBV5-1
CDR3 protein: CASSLARGLAGYTF

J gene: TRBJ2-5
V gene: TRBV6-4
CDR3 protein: CASSDTRTGGKTQYF

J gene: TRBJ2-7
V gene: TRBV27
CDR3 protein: CASSFQGLAGGPKQYF

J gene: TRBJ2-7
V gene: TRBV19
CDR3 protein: CASSHSGRGYEQYF

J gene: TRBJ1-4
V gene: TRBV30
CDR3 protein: CAWSSGGIEKLFF

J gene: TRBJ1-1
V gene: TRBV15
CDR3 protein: CATSRDRTDNTEAFF

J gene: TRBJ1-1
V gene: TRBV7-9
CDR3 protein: CASRQQMKNTEAFF

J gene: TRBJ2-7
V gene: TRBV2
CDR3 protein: CASSEEPPIRSLYAYF

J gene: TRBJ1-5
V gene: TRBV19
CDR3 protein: CASSVTGGNQPQHF

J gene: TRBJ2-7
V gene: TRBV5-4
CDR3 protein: CASSLRGPPYEQYF

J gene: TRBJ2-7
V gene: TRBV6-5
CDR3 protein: CASSYSGQGKHEQYF

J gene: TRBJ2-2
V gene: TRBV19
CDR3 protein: CASSSLAGVDTGELFF

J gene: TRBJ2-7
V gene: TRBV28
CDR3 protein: CASSLTGDEQYF

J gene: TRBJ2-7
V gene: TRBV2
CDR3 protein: CASKIPSSYEQYF

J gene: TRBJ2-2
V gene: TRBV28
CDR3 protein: CASAGTSGTFVPGELFF

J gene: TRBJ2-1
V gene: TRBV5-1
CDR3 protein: CASSEGWGLAGDNEQFF

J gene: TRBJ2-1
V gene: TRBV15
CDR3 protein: CATDTGTSASSYNEQFF

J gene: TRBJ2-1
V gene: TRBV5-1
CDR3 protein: CASSVDLAGGSRQFF

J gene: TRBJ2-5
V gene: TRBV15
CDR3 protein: CATSRQRGASGWGETQYF

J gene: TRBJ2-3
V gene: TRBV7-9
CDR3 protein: CASSFPGGDTQYF

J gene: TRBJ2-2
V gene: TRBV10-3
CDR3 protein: CAISESAAPNTGELFF

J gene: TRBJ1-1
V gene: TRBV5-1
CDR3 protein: CASSSQGVRTEAFF

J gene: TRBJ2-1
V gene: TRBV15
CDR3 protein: CATSRDRLNNEQFF

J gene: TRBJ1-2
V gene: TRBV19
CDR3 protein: CASTRAGGNYGYTF

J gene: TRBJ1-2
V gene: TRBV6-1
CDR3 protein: CASSERDSSSYGYTF

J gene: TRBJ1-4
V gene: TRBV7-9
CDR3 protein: CASSLGANEKLFF

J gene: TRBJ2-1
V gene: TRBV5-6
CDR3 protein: CASSWSRLAGPRNEQFF

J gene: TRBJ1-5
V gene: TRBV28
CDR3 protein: CASSLPRGPQHF